The clone carrying this T cell receptor beta chain ranks as medium-sized. The target antigen is unknown. V was cut by 4 bases and J by 0 bases, with 6 bases left in between. Germline-derived CDR1 and CDR2 are SGHRS and YFSETQ. The CDR3 covers 13 residues. Cells were frozen in aliquots of around 500,000, and one aliquot per fraction was sequenced. The data derive from a study of coeliac disease. Study in general: Coeliac patients had active, refractory type I, or gluten-free-diet-controlled disease. Refractory type I patients had no gluten-free diet response for over 12 months.

Whole-study findings and limits: Lower clonality than controls marked TRB and TRG repertoires from active celiac intraepithelial and lamina propria samples.

Assay: immunoSEQ multiplex PCR; the TCRdb copy retains only in-frame clones and omits some. The sample contains about 8,000 clones, around three fifths of which appear only once. The chain uses TRBV5-1 and TRBJ2-3, with D perhaps matching TRBD2 (5 bases). This receptor was identified in a woman aged 55-70 years with celiac disease. Source material: intraepithelial lymphocytes from the gut. CDR3 nucleotide sequence: TGCGCCAGCAGCCTAGCTAGCACAGATACGCAGTATTTT. As protein: CASSLASTDTQYF.